A selection of T cell receptor beta chains follows, all from one sample in a study of blood T cell repertoires in COVID-19. The protocol was immunoSEQ multiplex PCR, while the TCRdb copy is restricted to in-frame clones and leaves out a portion. The sample records some 220,000 clones, more than 80% being singletons. Sequencing input: peripheral blood. Receptor source: a woman aged 25 to 45 with COVID-19, enrolled during active disease. Both conserved end residues are part of each CDR3. The D gene is left open where the match is weak. Clone size, where shown, is once, few, many, or a class for clones that have expanded.

. | TRBJ1-5 | . | TRBV6-2/TRBV6-3 | TGTGCCAGCAGTTGGATACTAGACCAGCCCCAGCATTTT | CASSWILDQPQHF
. | TRBJ1-5 | . | TRBV9 | TGTGCCAGCAGCGTACCCCCGGCAGGGTCTCATCAGCCCCAGCATTTT | CASSVPPAGSHQPQHF
. | TRBJ2-2 | TRBD2 | TRBV7-9 | TGTGCCAGCGCCCCCGGGGGGGCCGGGGAGCTGTTTTTT | CASAPGGAGELFF
. | TRBJ2-2 | TRBD2 | TRBV5-6 | TGTGCCAGCAGCTTGTTTGGCGGGAGGGCCAACACCGGGGAGCTGTTTTTT | CASSLFGGRANTGELFF
few | TRBJ1-1 | . | TRBV6-2/TRBV6-3 | TGTGCCAGCAGTTTAAATCTTATCCCCACTGAAGCTTTCTTT | CASSLNLIPTEAFF
. | TRBJ2-7 | . | TRBV20-1 | TGCAGTGCTAGAGTCTCAGGGGAGCAGTACTTC | CSARVSGEQYF
. | TRBJ2-3 | . | TRBV2 | TGTGCCAGCACCACAGCAGGGATCGCCCCAGATACGCAGTATTTT | CASTTAGIAPDTQYF
. | TRBJ1-1 | TRBD1 | TRBV28 | TGTGCCAGCAGTTTAACAGGGGGCTTGAACACTGAAGCTTTCTTT | CASSLTGGLNTEAFF
. | TRBJ1-2 | . | TRBV30 | TGTGCCTGGAGTGAAACCAGGCGCTATGGCTACACCTTC | CAWSETRRYGYTF
. | TRBJ2-7 | . | TRBV9 | TGTGCCAGCAGCGTAGAACCAGGAGGCCACTACGAGCAGTACTTC | CASSVEPGGHYEQYF
. | TRBJ2-7 | TRBD1 | TRBV6-5 | TGTGCCGTCCGGGACAGGGTCACCTACGAGCAGTACTTC | CAVRDRVTYEQYF
. | TRBJ1-2 | TRBD1 | TRBV29-1 | TGCAGCGTTGCTCTGTGGACAGGGTATGGCTACACCTTC | CSVALWTGYGYTF
. | TRBJ2-7 | . | TRBV28 | TGTGCCAGCAGTTTCCTCCAGAGGGTCCACGAGCAGTACTTC | CASSFLQRVHEQYF
. | TRBJ1-6 | . | TRBV2 | TGTGCCAGCAGTGAACCCCAGGGACTGGGGAATTCACCCCTCCACTTT | CASSEPQGLGNSPLHF
. | TRBJ1-1 | TRBD1 | TRBV30 | TGTGCCTGGAGTGTAACTGGGACAGGTAAAAACACTGAAGCTTTCTTT | CAWSVTGTGKNTEAFF
. | TRBJ2-3 | . | TRBV4-2 | TGTGCCAGCAGCCAAGATATGCGGGGGCACACAGATACGCAGTATTTT | CASSQDMRGHTDTQYF